Each of the 22 T cell receptor beta chains below was sequenced from the same sample in a study of human T cells and chemical hapten exposure. The time point: patch test 2, 6 weeks after DPC sensitization. Stated treatment: therapeutic diphenylcyclopropenone sensitization with weekly scalp DPC. Via MiXCR, TCRdb re-called the RACE reads, giving one row per CDR3 protein. The table has about 89,000 distinct CDR3 sequences, 8% to 13% seen once. Sequencing used whole blood, obtained in connection with sensitization to the hapten diphenylcyclopropenone (DPC). These receptors came from a man aged 40-49 years with alopecia areata. Some clones in this sample may be carry-over from other donors' samples.

This CDR3 is CSVELGYSYEQYF. CDR3 in DNA: TGCAGCGTTGAATTGGGATACTCCTACGAGCAGTACTTC. The chain is built from TRBV29-1 and TRBJ2-7; D unclear. Looked up from germline, CDR1 is SQVTM and CDR2 is ANQGSEA. This CDR3 comprises 13 residues. V lost 2 bases and J 0 bases, leaving 8 bases between the germline ends.

This sequence joins TRBV7-9 and TRBJ2-1; D uncertain. CDR1 is SEHNR and CDR2 is FQNEAQ in the germline V gene (reference sequence). This CDR3 spans 15 amino acids. Deletions cut 6 bases from V and 0 bases from J, with 12 bases between. The CDR3 is CASRSAPISYNEQFF. The CDR3 DNA reads TGTGCCAGCAGGTCGGCCCCTATCTCCTACAATGAGCAGTTCTTC.

This chain connects TRBV19 to TRBJ2-7, with a possible D match to TRBD2 (7 bases). Trimming stripped 6 bases from V and 6 bases from J, with 21 bases between. The CDR3 covers 15 residues. In germline, CDR1 is LNHDA, CDR2 SQIVND (reference sequence). The CDR3 DNA reads as TGTGCCAGTAGCCCGTCGGGGGGCGCATATGCCGAGCAGTACGTC. Protein product: CASSPSGGAYAEQYV.

This clonotype has a count of ten or more. V and J are TRBV7-3 and TRBJ2-3; TRBD1 might be the D (8 bases). The V and J ends lost 3 bases and 9 bases respectively, with 22 bases between them. Germline CDR1 and CDR2: SGHTA and FQGTGA. There are 16 residues in the CDR3. The CDR3 coding sequence is TGTGCCAGCAGCTTCGGACAGGGAGGGTGGGGGGAGACGCAGTATTTT. Translated, it gives CASSFGQGGWGETQYF.

This clonotype was recorded a few times. The chain couples TRBV7-9 to TRBJ2-3; D unresolved. CDR1 and CDR2 from the germline V gene are SEHNR and FQNEAQ (reference sequence). This CDR3 region has 14 residues. The V end was cut by 0 bases, the J end by 5 bases, with 9 bases between. As DNA, the CDR3 is TGTGCCAGCAGCTTAGCCAGGACCAGAGATACGCAGTATTTT. It encodes CASSLARTRDTQYF.

A few counts support this clonotype. The chain combines TRBV28 with TRBJ2-5; 7 bases are shared with TRBD2. V shed 4 bases, J shed 6 bases, and the junction held 8 bases outside the gene matches. The CDR3 totals 14 residues. Germline lookup yields CDR1 MDHEN and CDR2 SYDVKM. The CDR3, as DNA: TGTGCCAGCAGTTCCGGCGGGAGTAGGAAGACCCAGTACTTC. It is translated as CASSSGGSRKTQYF. Drawing the rest from reference TRBV28 and TRBJ2-5, the complete variable domain is DVKVTQSSRYLVKRTGEKVFLECVQDMDHENMFWYRQDPGLGLRLIYFSYDVKMKEKGDIPEGYSVSREKKERFSLILESASTNQTSMYLCASSSGGSRKTQYFGPGTRLLVL.

This clonotype appeared many times. The genes are TRBV7-2 and TRBJ2-5; D gene unclear. The CDR3 sequence is 11 residues long. Trimming cost V 5 bases and J 6 bases, with 7 bases left between them. In germline, CDR1 is SGHTA, CDR2 FQGNSA. In DNA form, the CDR3 reads TGTGCCAGCAGCCAACAACAGACCCAGTACTTC. Amino acid sequence: CASSQQQTQYF.

The rearrangement joins TRBV7-2 to TRBJ2-7; D is unclear. The CDR3 sequence is 12 residues long. The V end lost 6 bases, the J end lost 3 bases, and 9 bases lay between the germline ends. Germline V gives CDR1 SGHTA, CDR2 FQGNSA. CDR3 region: CASSPNFYEQYF. As DNA, the CDR3 is TGTGCCAGCAGTCCGAACTTCTACGAGCAGTACTTC. The whole variable domain, remainder taken from reference TRBV7-2 and TRBJ2-7, is GAGVSQSPSNKVTEKGKDVELRCDPISGHTALYWYRQSLGQGLEFLIYFQGNSAPDKSGLPSDRFSAERTGGSVSTLTIQRTQQEDSAVYLCASSPNFYEQYFGPGTRLTVT.

This clonotype has just a few counts. V is TRBV6-2 or TRBV6-3 and J is TRBJ1-1; D gene unclear. This CDR3 contains 16 residues. V shed 7 bases and J shed 6 bases, with 24 bases lying between them. Germline V gene sequence: CDR1 MNHEY, CDR2 SVGEGT. This CDR3 reads CASTELPTGARAEAFF. DNA for the CDR3: TGTGCCAGCACCGAACTACCAACGGGTGCGAGAGCTGAAGCTTTCTTT.

The sample holds many counts of this clonotype. The chain's CDR3 is CASSYPTTGELFF. CDR3 coding DNA: TGTGCCAGCAGCTACCCCACCACCGGGGAGCTGTTTTTT. V usage is TRBV5-5 and J usage is TRBJ2-2; no definite D call. The ends were cut back, 3 bases at V and 4 bases at J, with 7 bases in the middle. This CDR3 has 13 amino acids. Germline V gene lookup returns CDR1 SGHKS and CDR2 YYEKEE (reference sequence).

This clonotype was found a few times. This chain connects TRBV7-2 to TRBJ2-5; TRBD2 matches at 15 bases. The CDR3 is made up of 19 amino acids. Per germline, CDR1 SGHTA and CDR2 FQGNSA. After removal of 4 bases from V and 2 bases from J, the junction contained 11 bases not matched to a gene. CDR3 bases: TGTGCCAGCAGCTCCGGGACTAGCGGGAGGATAATCCCTCAAGAGACCCAGTACTTC. It specifies CASSSGTSGRIIPQETQYF.

The genes are TRBV27 and TRBJ2-7, with a tentative D call TRBD2 (6 bases). The CDR3 runs to 19 residues. V gave up 6 bases and J gave up 2 bases, with 29 bases separating them. Germline CDR1 MNHEY, CDR2 SMNVEV (reference sequence). CDR3 region: CASSTSGGGTGKSAYEQYF. The DNA for the CDR3 is TGTGCCAGCAGCACCTCTGGCGGAGGGACGGGGAAAAGTGCCTACGAGCAGTACTTC.

J is TRBJ1-6 and V is TRBV11-3; the match to TRBD1 covers 11 bases. The CDR3 loop spans 17 amino acids. The junction had 12 bases not matched to a gene; V was cut back by 6 bases and J by 8 bases. From germline, CDR1 is SGHNT and CDR2 YENEEA. In DNA form, the CDR3 reads TGTGCCAGCAGAGATACCGGGACAGGGGGAAAGCATTCACCCCTCCACTTT. It encodes CASRDTGTGGKHSPLHF.

This clonotype appeared a few times. One end of the junction varies from germline; a read error may be responsible. J is TRBJ2-3 and V is TRBV7-7; 8 bases align to TRBD2. Germline V gene lookup returns CDR1 SSHAT and CDR2 FNYEAQ (reference sequence). This CDR3 contains 17 residues. CDR3 residues: CASSVTPAGEGSDTQYF. CDR3 DNA sequence: TGTGCTAGCAGCGTGACCCCAGCGGGAGAGGGTTCAGATACGCAGTATTTT.

The genes are TRBV10-3 and TRBJ1-4; no definite D call. V lost 4 bases to trimming and J lost 2 bases, with 11 bases between them. Germline V gene lookup returns CDR1 ENHRY and CDR2 SYGVKD. CDR3 size: 15 residues. In DNA, the CDR3 is TGTGCCATCAGTGTCTCCTGGGCGACTAATGAAAAACTGTTTTTT. It encodes CAISVSWATNEKLFF.

The table lists this clonotype with a few counts. The J gene is TRBJ1-1, the V gene TRBV7-9; TRBD1 matches 7 bases. The J segment lost 6 bases and the V segment lost 7 bases, leaving 11 bases of the junction unmatched. The germline V gene has CDR1 SEHNR and CDR2 FQNEAQ (reference sequence). The CDR3 is made up of 14 amino acids. This chain's CDR3 is CASTRRQGPAEAFF. The CDR3, as DNA: TGTGCCAGCACGCGGAGACAGGGCCCGGCTGAAGCTTTCTTT. Full variable domain (remainder filled in from reference TRBV7-9 and TRBJ1-1): DTGVSQNPRHKITKRGQNVTFRCDPISEHNRLYWYRQTLGQGPEFLTYFQNEAQLEKSRLLSDRFSAERPKGSFSTLEIQRTEQGDSAMYLCASTRRQGPAEAFFGQGTRLTVV.

This clonotype was recorded a few times. This sequence joins TRBV27 and TRBJ2-7, with unresolved D. Trimming stripped 5 bases from V and 3 bases from J, with 11 bases between. CDR3 length equals 13 residues. CDR1 is MNHEY and CDR2 is SMNVEV in the germline V gene (reference sequence). The CDR3 region has the DNA TGTGCCAGCAGTCCCCCCGTAGTCTACGAGCAGTACTTC. Its translation: CASSPPVVYEQYF.

Ten or more counts support this clonotype. The chain links TRBV20-1 to TRBJ1-1; D is possibly TRBD1 (6 bases). CDR1 and CDR2 from the germline V gene are DFQATT and SNEGSKA (reference sequence). V shed 0 bases and J shed 4 bases, with 12 bases lying between them. The CDR3 has 14 amino acids. In nucleotides, the CDR3 is TGCAGTGCTAGAGATGAAGGGGGGATCACTGAAGCTTTCTTT. Its translation: CSARDEGGITEAFF.

CDR3 coding DNA: TGTGCCAGCAGTTTCCCGGGACGGAAACAAGAGACCCAGTACTTC. Amino acid sequence: CASSFPGRKQETQYF. The gene calls are TRBV28 and TRBJ2-5; D may match TRBD1 or TRBD2 (5 bases each). CDR3 length: 15 residues. V dropped 3 bases and J dropped 2 bases, with 13 bases sitting between them. CDR1 and CDR2 (germline): MDHEN, SYDVKM.

This clonotype was counted between two and nine times. CDR3 protein: CSAMTSGLAYNEQFF. As DNA, the CDR3 is TGCAGTGCAATGACTAGCGGACTTGCCTACAATGAGCAGTTCTTC. The chain employs TRBV20-1 and TRBJ2-1, with TRBD2 matching 9 bases. V lost 6 bases to trimming and J lost 2 bases; unmatched junction nucleotides: 8. Germline-derived CDR1 and CDR2 are DFQATT and SNEGSKA (reference sequence). This CDR3 is built from 15 residues.

In its sample, this clonotype was seen a few times. This chain joins TRBV18 and TRBJ1-4; maybe TRBD1 (5 bases). CDR3 length: 14 residues. The V gene's germline CDR1 is KGHSH and CDR2 LQKENI. With 0 bases removed from V and 8 bases from J, the gap between germline ends came to 10 bases. DNA for the CDR3: TGTGCCAGCTCACCACCGTTGGGGCAAGAAAAACTGTTTTTT. Translated, it gives CASSPPLGQEKLFF.

This clonotype was picked up many times. The rearrangement uses TRBV7-6 and TRBJ2-5, with D perhaps TRBD2 (5 bases). The germline V gene has CDR1 SGHVS and CDR2 FNYEAQ. This CDR3 spans 13 amino acids. Trimming cost V 1 base and J 5 bases, with 8 bases left between them. The CDR3 here is CASSLGSGETQYF. Here the CDR3 DNA reads TGTGCCAGCAGCTTAGGGTCGGGGGAGACCCAGTACTTC.